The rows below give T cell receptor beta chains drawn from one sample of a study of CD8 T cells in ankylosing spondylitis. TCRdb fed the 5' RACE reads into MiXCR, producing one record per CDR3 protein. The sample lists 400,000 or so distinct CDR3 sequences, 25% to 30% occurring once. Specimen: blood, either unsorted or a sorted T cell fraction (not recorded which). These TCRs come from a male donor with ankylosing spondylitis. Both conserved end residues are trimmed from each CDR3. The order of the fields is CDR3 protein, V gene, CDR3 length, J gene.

ASSFLDNSPLH TRBV27 11 TRBJ1-6
ASSLAPTGGMNTEAF TRBV5-1 15 TRBJ1-1
ASSVDRDYGYT TRBV12-3/TRBV12-4 11 TRBJ1-2
ASSQGNRNQPQH TRBV3-1 12 TRBJ1-5
ASSREQGNTIY TRBV7-9 11 TRBJ1-3
ATSDQRQNNEQF TRBV24-1 12 TRBJ2-1
ASRGGASYNSPLH TRBV27 13 TRBJ1-6
SAARDPGQGNIQY TRBV20-1 13 TRBJ2-4
ASSPYVNNEQF TRBV5-6 11 TRBJ2-1
ATTSKEFYGYT TRBV15 11 TRBJ1-2
ASSPTSGGAYEQY TRBV5-1 13 TRBJ2-7
ASSQGIAETSTDTQY TRBV12-3/TRBV12-4 15 TRBJ2-3
ASRSAQGWGTDTQY TRBV6-1 14 TRBJ2-3
ASSQVRDSSYEQY TRBV4-2 13 TRBJ2-7
SVTTGDTEAF TRBV20-1 10 TRBJ1-1
ASSRTLPAPLLYNEQF TRBV5-1 16 TRBJ2-1
ASSPRMVPSYNEQF TRBV14 14 TRBJ2-1
SARDGFQGRQPQH TRBV20-1 13 TRBJ1-5
SAKVWGLAGGPSDNEQF TRBV20-1 17 TRBJ2-1